This T cell receptor beta chain is drawn from a study of prognosis after radiotherapy for stage I lung cancer. Broader study findings: Some patients went on to develop distant metastases. Their Shannon entropy after stereotactic body radiation therapy was lower, and its change from baseline was also lower. Once stereotactic body radiation therapy had been given, unique TCR clone counts fell, with a median of around 10,000 versus 6,900. Reports indicated that TRBV and TRBJ gene usage differed between patients with and without metastases, including differences in several V and a couple of J genes after SBRT.

This clonotype was seen at least ten times. Its antigen remains unidentified. Two rounds of multiplex PCR amplified TCR beta CDR3 from genomic DNA. First-round PCR employed TRBV- and TRBJ-specific primers for each gene. TCRdb reprocessed the multiplex PCR reads via MiXCR and lists one record per CDR3 protein. Altogether about 51,000 distinct CDR3 sequences are present, about 32% being singletons, with the ten largest covering just under 9.5%. In germline, CDR1 is SGHRS, CDR2 YFSETQ. V lost 7 bases, J lost 5 bases, and 5 bases stayed unmatched. CDR3 length: 13 amino acids. Investigators drew around 6 milliliters of peripheral blood at each of two time points.

The TCR was taken from a donor aged 50 or older with non-small cell lung cancer. Source: PBMCs, taken before or after stereotactic body radiation therapy (not recorded which). The chain is built from TRBV5-1 and TRBJ1-5, with 8 bases fitting TRBD1. This CDR3 is CASRQGSDQPQHF. For the CDR3, the DNA is TGCGCCAGCCGACAGGGGAGCGATCAGCCCCAGCATTTT. Together with reference TRBV5-1 and TRBJ1-5, the CDR3 gives the full variable domain: KAGVTQTPRYLIKTRGQQVTLSCSPISGHRSVSWYQQTPGQGLQFLFEYFSETQRNKGNFPGRFSGRQFSNSRSEMNVSTLELGDSALYLCASRQGSDQPQHFGDGTRLSIL.